The clone carrying this T cell receptor (beta chain) has a handful of counts. Antigen: not known. This CDR3 is 16 amino acids long. Trimming left V 3 bases short and J 10 bases short, with 21 bases between. In germline, CDR1 is SGHDN, CDR2 FVKESK. The data were obtained in a study of T-cell reconstitution after alpha-beta-depleted transplantation in children. Notes on the study in general: The authors attributed T-cell counts and diversity one year after transplant mostly to newly produced T cells.

Preparation of the TCRbeta library used unique molecular identifiers. TCRdb redid the calling of the PCR reads with MiXCR, one entry per CDR3 protein. The table includes almost 500,000 distinct CDR3 sequences, 10% detected once. This clonotype was obtained from a child aged 2-9 years with inherited bone marrow failure, due to receive a stem cell transplant. This chain joins TRBV14 and TRBJ1-4, with D unclear. This sample comprised PBMCs, obtained before TCRalphabeta/CD19-depleted stem cell transplant. CDR3 loop: CASSHWTENNGGKLFF. DNA of the CDR3: TGTGCCAGCAGCCACTGGACCGAAAACAACGGAGGAAAACTGTTTTTT.